The clone carrying this TCR beta chain has just a few counts. The sample belongs to a study of identical twins. Germline assignment: CDR1 KGHDR and CDR2 SFDVKD. The CDR3 consists of 16 residues. V dropped 4 bases and J dropped 5; count of bases not matched to a gene: 8. Template switching (which added a universal primer site) was used, and cDNA carried unique molecular identifiers. In TCRdb, the 5' RACE reads were re-called with MiXCR into one record per CDR3 protein. The table includes a few hundred thousand distinct CDR3 sequences, 6.5% detected once. The same sample was also used in a study of T cells expressing NK-cell markers. From that report: Sorted T-cell subsets CD3+CD56+NKG2C+, CD3+CD56+NKG2C- and CD3+CD56-NKG2C+ were TCR beta-sequenced. The study sequenced eight donors, seven HCMV-seropositive and one seronegative.

J is TRBJ2-7 and V is TRBV24-1; TRBD1 agrees at 12 bases. The sequence derives from a woman under 30 in good health. The sample was CD8+ T cells sorted from blood. CDR3 region: CATSEPPGQGANEQYF. The DNA of the CDR3 is TGTGCCACCAGTGAACCTCCGGGACAGGGGGCGAACGAGCAGTACTTC.